These 23 T cell receptor beta chains share one sample of origin, sequenced in a study. MiXCR, applied by TCRdb to the 5' RACE reads, yields one record per CDR3 protein. This table has 30,000 or so distinct CDR3 sequences, roughly a quarter appearing once. Treg sorting used a CD4+CD25+CD127-/low gate. The sequencing sample was made of tumor-infiltrating Tregs sorted from the breast tumor. Receptors originate from a female donor with breast cancer.

Only a few counts were recorded for this clonotype. The chain employs TRBV20-1 and TRBJ1-6; D unclear. Trimming left V 6 bases short and J 6 bases short, with 18 bases between. The CDR3 is 15 amino acids. Per germline, CDR1 DFQATT and CDR2 SNEGSKA (reference sequence). The CDR3 bases are TGCAGTGCGTTCGGTCGACGGGCGGGTAATTCACCCCTCCACTTT. Translated, it gives CSAFGRRAGNSPLHF.

This chain links TRBV15 with TRBJ1-3; D not certain. V lost 3 bases and J 5 bases, leaving 20 bases between the germline ends. The CDR3 covers 17 residues. Germline V gene lookup returns CDR1 LNHNV and CDR2 YYDKDF (reference sequence). The chain's CDR3 is CATSSDPPGAQRNTIYF. The CDR3 coding sequence is TGTGCCACCAGCAGTGATCCCCCGGGCGCCCAACGAAACACCATATATTTT. The variable domain in full, with the rest retrieved from reference TRBV15 and TRBJ1-3, is DAMVIQNPRYQVTQFGKPVTLSCSQTLNHNVMYWYQQKSSQAPKLLFHYYDKDFNNEADTPDNFQSRRPNTSFCFLDIRSPGLGDTAMYLCATSSDPPGAQRNTIYFGEGSWLTVV.

This chain connects TRBV6-5 to TRBJ1-5, with a weak D call TRBD1 (5 bases). The CDR3 is 15 amino acids. V lost 2 bases, J lost 6 bases, and 14 bases lay in between. The germline gives CDR1 MNHEY, CDR2 SVGAGI. The CDR3 loop is CASSYDRGCSQPQHF. The CDR3 DNA reads as TGTGCCAGCAGTTACGACAGAGGGTGCAGTCAGCCCCAGCATTTT.

The gene calls are TRBV7-9 and TRBJ1-2, with D possibly TRBD1 on 6 matching bases. Deletions cut 3 bases from V and 8 bases from J, with 22 bases between. CDR3 size: 16 residues. Germline V gives CDR1 SEHNR, CDR2 FQNEAQ (reference sequence). The CDR3 nucleotides are TGTGCCAGCAGCTTGGGGTCTTCAGGGGTCCTGGGCGGCTACACCTTC. Residues: CASSLGSSGVLGGYTF.

About this clonotype: The junction shows a germline mismatch at one end, possibly a read error. This rearrangement joins TRBV7-3 to TRBJ2-7; 11 bases align to TRBD1. This CDR3 region has 15 residues. Germline CDR1 SGHTA, CDR2 FQGTGA. CDR3 in DNA: TGTGCCAGCAGCCTAGGACAGGGGGCTCCCTACGAGCAGCACTTC. It specifies CASSLGQGAPYEQHF.

About this clonotype itself: A much larger clone lies a single base off, so this may be a read error. The chain uses TRBV20-1 and TRBJ1-2; D gene unclear. Germline V gene lookup returns CDR1 DFQATT and CDR2 SNEGSKA (reference sequence). This CDR3 comprises 13 residues. The CDR3 DNA reads as TGCGGTGCTAGAGATCCGTCCAGATATGGCTACACCTTC. Its translation: CGARDPSRYGYTF.

This clonotype was counted ten times or more. V is TRBV24-1 and J is TRBJ2-1, with TRBD2 matching over 8 bases. CDR3 size: 15 residues. Germline V lookup: CDR1 KGHDR, CDR2 SFDVKD. Trimming at V came to 1 base and at J to 6 bases, leaving 4 bases not matched to a gene. For the CDR3, the DNA is TGTGCCACCAGTGATTTTGAGCGGGAGATCAATGAGCAGTTCTTC. Amino acids: CATSDFEREINEQFF.

This clonotype was counted between two and nine times. V and J are TRBV6-1 and TRBJ2-1, with D maybe TRBD1 (5 bases). V was cut by 6 bases and J by 6 bases, with 12 bases left in between. The germline gives CDR1 MNHNS, CDR2 SASEGT. The CDR3 is 13 residues long. CDR3 nucleotide sequence: TGTGCCAGCAGCGCCCAAGGGGCCAATGAGCAGTTCTTC. Its protein product is CASSAQGANEQFF.

This clonotype was observed a single time. In DNA, the CDR3 is TGTGCCAGCACCCAAGCGTACGAGCAGTACTTC. It translates to CASTQAYEQYF. V is TRBV7-8 and J is TRBJ2-7; D is unclear. Trimming shortened V by 7 bases and J by 4 bases, and 8 bases separated the two germline ends. This CDR3 has 11 amino acids. Germline-derived CDR1 and CDR2 are SGHVS and FQNEAQ.

This clonotype was found many times. The rearrangement uses TRBV11-3 and TRBJ2-1, with TRBD2 identical over 7 bases. The CDR3 is made up of 15 amino acids. Germline V gene sequence: CDR1 SGHNT, CDR2 YENEEA. The V segment lost 5 bases and the J segment 6 bases; nucleotides outside the gene matches: 10. This CDR3 is CASSLGRAVSNEQFF. The CDR3 DNA reads TGTGCCAGCAGCCTGGGGAGGGCCGTTTCCAATGAGCAGTTCTTC. Full variable domain (rest looked up from reference TRBV11-3 and TRBJ2-1): EAGVVQSPRYKIIEKKQPVAFWCNPISGHNTLYWYLQNLGQGPELLIRYENEEAVDDSQLPKDRFSAERLKGVDSTLKIQPAELGDSAVYLCASSLGRAVSNEQFFGPGTRLTVL.

This clonotype was seen repeatedly, ten times or more. The V and J genes are TRBV12-5 and TRBJ1-1; D is perhaps TRBD1 (6 bases). The V gene lost 3 bases and the J gene lost 3 bases, with 11 bases spanning the gap. Germline CDR1 is LGHNT and CDR2 is FRNRAP. The CDR3 extends over 14 amino acids. CDR3 protein: CASGLWGRYTEAFF. The CDR3 DNA sequence: TGTGCTAGTGGTTTATGGGGGCGCTACACTGAAGCTTTCTTT.

This chain links TRBV12-3 or TRBV12-4 with TRBJ2-3, with 7 bases fitting TRBD1. The J segment lost 6 bases and the V segment lost 5 bases, leaving 5 bases of the junction unmatched. The CDR3 contains 13 residues. CDR3 sequence (DNA): TGTGCCAGCAGTGTAGGGACAGAGGATACGCAGTATTTT. This codes for CASSVGTEDTQYF.

The chain has TRBV2 and TRBJ2-1, with 11 bases that match TRBD2. Losses at the gene ends were 3 bases for V and 2 bases for J; bases not matched to a gene: 0. This CDR3 contains 15 residues. From germline, CDR1 is SNHLY and CDR2 FYNNEI. CDR3 DNA: TGTGCCAGCAGTGAGACTAGCGGGGCCTACAATGAGCAGTTCTTC. Its protein product is CASSETSGAYNEQFF.

This clonotype came up many times. This chain joins TRBV3-1 and TRBJ2-1; D remains unclear. Germline V gene lookup returns CDR1 LGHDT and CDR2 YNNKEL (reference sequence). The CDR3 covers 15 residues. V was trimmed by 0 bases and J by 2 bases, leaving 8 bases between them. The DNA for the CDR3 is TGTGCCAGCAGCCAAGAACTGGGCACCTACAATGAGCAGTTCTTC. As protein: CASSQELGTYNEQFF.

This clonotype was recorded a few times. The chain recombines TRBV6-6 with TRBJ1-6; 8 bases are shared with TRBD1. Losses at the gene ends were 5 bases for V and 9 bases for J; bases not matched to a gene: 6. The CDR3 extends over 14 amino acids. Germline V lookup: CDR1 MNHNY, CDR2 SVGAGI (reference sequence). The CDR3 sequence: CASSPGGGFSPLHF. DNA for the CDR3: TGTGCCAGCAGTCCAGGGGGCGGATTTTCACCCCTCCACTTT.

Remarks on this clonotype: The junction shows a germline mismatch at one end, possibly a read error. The chain links TRBV6-5 to TRBJ1-1, with a possible D match to TRBD1 (6 bases). The CDR3 has 13 amino acids. From germline, CDR1 is MNHEY and CDR2 SVGAGI. For the CDR3, the DNA is TGTGCCAGCAGTCGGCAGGGACACACTGGAGCTTTCTTT. Protein product: CASSRQGHTGAFF.

This clonotype is deemed medium-sized. The chain has TRBV4-1 and TRBJ2-3; the D is unclear. V shed 3 bases and J shed 6 bases, with 7 bases lying between them. Germline assignment: CDR1 MGHRA and CDR2 YSYEKL. The CDR3 loop spans 12 amino acids. This CDR3 is CASSHPRDTQYF. Here the CDR3 DNA reads TGCGCCAGCAGCCATCCCCGCGATACGCAGTATTTT.

Notes on this clonotype: A read error may be the cause here, since a much bigger clone is one base away. No conserved phenylalanine or tryptophan ends this CDR3, so it is likely a read error. This chain links TRBV12-3 or TRBV12-4 with TRBJ1-2, with D possibly TRBD1 on 5 matching bases. This CDR3 comprises 13 residues. Trimming removed 0 bases at V and 7 bases at J, with 9 bases between. The CDR3: CASSLAQGFGYTL. CDR3 DNA: TGTGCCAGCAGTTTAGCCCAGGGTTTTGGCTACACCTTA.

This clonotype was seen repeatedly, ten times or more. The chain is built from TRBV9 and TRBJ2-1, with a tentative D call TRBD2 (5 bases). CDR3 length: 15 amino acids. V lost 0 bases, J lost 7 bases, and 14 bases lay in between. The germline V gene has CDR1 SGDLS and CDR2 YYNGEE. This CDR3 is CASSVVGGSQNEQFF. The DNA of the CDR3 is TGTGCCAGCAGCGTAGTTGGTGGGAGCCAAAATGAGCAGTTCTTC.

By share, this clonotype ranks as medium-sized. The chain joins TRBV4-1 to TRBJ2-1; 7 bases fit TRBD2. CDR1 is MGHRA, CDR2 YSYEKL, per germline. V was clipped by 4 bases and J by 0 bases; unmatched bases: 3. The CDR3 runs to 15 residues. The CDR3 nucleotides are TGCGCCAGCAGCCCACGCGGGAGCTCCTACAATGAGCAGTTCTTC. It encodes CASSPRGSSYNEQFF.

In its sample, this clonotype was seen many times. The chain recombines TRBV30 with TRBJ1-2, with D hard to call. CDR3 length equals 12 residues. The germline V gene has CDR1 GTSNPN and CDR2 SVGIG (reference sequence). The V gene lost 1 base and the J gene lost 4 bases, with 7 bases spanning the gap. The CDR3 region is CAWSGQAYGYTF. In DNA, the CDR3 is TGTGCCTGGAGTGGTCAGGCCTATGGCTACACCTTC.

At least ten counts were recorded for this clonotype. The chain joins TRBV6-1 to TRBJ1-2; 10 nucleotides agree with TRBD1. The germline gives CDR1 MNHNS, CDR2 SASEGT. The junction had 6 bases not matched to a gene; V was cut back by 0 bases and J by 5 bases. The CDR3 is 16 amino acids. The CDR3 region is CASSEAPTGGVYGYTF. For the CDR3, the DNA is TGTGCCAGCAGTGAAGCCCCGACAGGGGGCGTTTATGGCTACACCTTC.

This clonotype was seen ten or more times. The chain couples TRBV24-1 to TRBJ2-1, with D tentatively TRBD2 (5 bases). V was trimmed by 4 bases and J by 5 bases, leaving 14 bases between them. This CDR3 spans 15 amino acids. CDR1 is KGHDR, CDR2 SFDVKD, per germline. In DNA, the CDR3 is TGTGCCACCAGTGAGGAGGTTGGCCTAAACAATGAGCAGTTCTTC. It codes for CATSEEVGLNNEQFF.